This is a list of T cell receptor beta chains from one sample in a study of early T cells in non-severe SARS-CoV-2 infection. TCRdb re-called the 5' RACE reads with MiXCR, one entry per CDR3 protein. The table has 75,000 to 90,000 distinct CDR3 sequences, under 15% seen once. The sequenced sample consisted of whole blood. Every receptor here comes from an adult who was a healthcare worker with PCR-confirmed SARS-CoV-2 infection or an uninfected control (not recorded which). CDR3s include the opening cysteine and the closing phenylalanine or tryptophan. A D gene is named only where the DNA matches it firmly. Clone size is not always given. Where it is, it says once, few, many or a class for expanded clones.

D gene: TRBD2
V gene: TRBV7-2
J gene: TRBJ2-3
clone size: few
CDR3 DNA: TGTGCCAGCAGCTTGACGAGCGGGAGGGCCGTAGATACGCAGTATTTT
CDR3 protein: CASSLTSGRAVDTQYF

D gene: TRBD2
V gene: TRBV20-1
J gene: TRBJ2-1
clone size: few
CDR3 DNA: TGCAGTGCTAGAGATTTGTGGGAGGGCGGAAACAATGAGCAGTTCTTC
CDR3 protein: CSARDLWEGGNNEQFF

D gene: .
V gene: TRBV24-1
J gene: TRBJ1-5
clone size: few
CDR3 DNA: TGTGCCACCAGTGACCGGCGATTTAGCAATCAGCCCCAGCATTTT
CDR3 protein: CATSDRRFSNQPQHF

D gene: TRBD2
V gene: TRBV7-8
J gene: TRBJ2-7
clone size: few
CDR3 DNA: TGTGCCAGCAGCCCCCTCCGGGCGGGAGTTAGGGAGCAGTACTTC
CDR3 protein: CASSPLRAGVREQYF

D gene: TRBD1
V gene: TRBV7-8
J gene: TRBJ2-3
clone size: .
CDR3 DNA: TGTGCCAGCAGCTTAGTCGGGGACAGGTTCACAGATACGCAGTATTTT
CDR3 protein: CASSLVGDRFTDTQYF

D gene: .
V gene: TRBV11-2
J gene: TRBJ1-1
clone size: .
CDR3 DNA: TGTGCCAGCAAAACCCACTATCAGGAAGCTTTCTTT
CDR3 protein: CASKTHYQEAFF

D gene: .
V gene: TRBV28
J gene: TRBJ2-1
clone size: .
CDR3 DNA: TGTGCCAGCAGGGGCCGAGGTGGCAATGAGCAGTTCTTC
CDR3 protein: CASRGRGGNEQFF

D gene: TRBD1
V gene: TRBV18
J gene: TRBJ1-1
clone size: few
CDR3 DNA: TGTGCCAGCTCACCACCCGTGGGCAGGGGGCACACTGAAGCTTTCTTT
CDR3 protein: CASSPPVGRGHTEAFF

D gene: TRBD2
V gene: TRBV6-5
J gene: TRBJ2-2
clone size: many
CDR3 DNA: TGTGCCAGCAGTTACACTAATCCGGGACTAGCGGGAGTACGCACCGGGGAGCTGTTTTTT
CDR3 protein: CASSYTNPGLAGVRTGELFF

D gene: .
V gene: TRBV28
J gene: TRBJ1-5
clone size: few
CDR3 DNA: TGTGCCAGCGGCCGGCTCAATCAGCCCCAGCATTTT
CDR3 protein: CASGRLNQPQHF

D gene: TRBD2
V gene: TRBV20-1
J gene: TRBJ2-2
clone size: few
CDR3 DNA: TGCAGTGCTAGTTGGACTAGTACCGGGGAGCTGTTTTTT
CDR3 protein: CSASWTSTGELFF

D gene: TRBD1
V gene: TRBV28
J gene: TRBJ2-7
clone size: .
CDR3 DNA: TGTGCCAGCAGCTTAGCGGGACAGGGGGGCTCCTACGAGCAGTACTTC
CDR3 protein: CASSLAGQGGSYEQYF

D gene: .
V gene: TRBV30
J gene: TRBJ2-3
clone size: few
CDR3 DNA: TGTGCCTGGAGTGTTACAGATACGCAGTATTTT
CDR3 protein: CAWSVTDTQYF

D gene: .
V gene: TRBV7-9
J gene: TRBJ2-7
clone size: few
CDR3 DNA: TGTGCCAGCAGCTTAGATCCCCGGGACCTTACCTACGAGCAGTACTTC
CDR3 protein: CASSLDPRDLTYEQYF

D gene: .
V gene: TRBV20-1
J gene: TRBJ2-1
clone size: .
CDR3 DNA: TGCAGTGGCGGGAAGGGGGACTACAATGAGCAGTTCTTC
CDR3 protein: CSGGKGDYNEQFF

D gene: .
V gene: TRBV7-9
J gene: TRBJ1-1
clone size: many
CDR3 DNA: TGTGCCAGCAGCCGAATGGAGACTGAAGCTTTCTTT
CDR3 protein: CASSRMETEAFF

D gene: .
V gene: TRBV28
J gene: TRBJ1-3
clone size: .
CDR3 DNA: TGTGCCAGCAACCGCGACCATTCTGGAAACACCATATATTTT
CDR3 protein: CASNRDHSGNTIYF

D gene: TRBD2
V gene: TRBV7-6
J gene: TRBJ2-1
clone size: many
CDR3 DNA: TGTGCCAGCAGCCCGGGACTAGCGGTCTACAATGAGCAGTTCTTC
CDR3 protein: CASSPGLAVYNEQFF

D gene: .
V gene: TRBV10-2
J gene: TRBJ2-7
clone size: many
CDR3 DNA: TGCGCCAGCAGTGGTACGGAAACCTACGAGCAGTACTTC
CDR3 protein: CASSGTETYEQYF

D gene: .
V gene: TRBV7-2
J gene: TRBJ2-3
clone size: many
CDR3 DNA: TGTGCCAGCAGCCCCGCAGATACGCAGTATTTT
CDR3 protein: CASSPADTQYF

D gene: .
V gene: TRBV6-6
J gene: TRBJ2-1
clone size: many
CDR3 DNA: TGTGCCAGCAGTAATCGCGGGACCAGCCTCAATGAGCAGTTCTTC
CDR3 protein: CASSNRGTSLNEQFF

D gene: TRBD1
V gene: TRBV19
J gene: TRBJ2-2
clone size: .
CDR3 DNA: TGTGCGACTGCCCCGGGACAGAGCCCCGGGGAGCTGTTTTTT
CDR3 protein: CATAPGQSPGELFF

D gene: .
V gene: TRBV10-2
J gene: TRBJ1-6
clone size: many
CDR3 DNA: TGCGCCAGCAGGGCGGACAGCCATAATTCACCCCTCCACTTT
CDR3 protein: CASRADSHNSPLHF

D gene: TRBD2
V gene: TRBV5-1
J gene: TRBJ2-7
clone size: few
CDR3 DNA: TGCGCCAGCAGCTTACGTCCGATACTAGCGGGAGAAGACGAGCAGTACTTC
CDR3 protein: CASSLRPILAGEDEQYF

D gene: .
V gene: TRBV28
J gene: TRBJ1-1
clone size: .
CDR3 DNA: TGTGCCAGCGGGGAAGGGAGACGGACTGAAGCTTTCTTT
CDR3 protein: CASGEGRRTEAFF

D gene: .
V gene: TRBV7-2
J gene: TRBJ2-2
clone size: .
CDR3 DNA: TGTGCCAGCAGCCGGGGAGGCACCGGGGAGCTGTTTTTT
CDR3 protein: CASSRGGTGELFF

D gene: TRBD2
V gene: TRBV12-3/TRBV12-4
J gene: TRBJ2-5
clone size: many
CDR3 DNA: TGTGCCAGCAGTTCCACTAGCGGGAGTGGCGAGACCCAGTACTTC
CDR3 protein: CASSSTSGSGETQYF

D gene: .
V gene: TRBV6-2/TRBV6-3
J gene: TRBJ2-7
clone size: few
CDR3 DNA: TGTGCCAGCAGTTACTCGAATTCCGAGCAGTACTTC
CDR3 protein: CASSYSNSEQYF

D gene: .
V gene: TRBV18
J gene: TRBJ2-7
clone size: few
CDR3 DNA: TGTGCCAGCTCACCCCCTAGCCCAGTTTGGTCCTACGAGCAGTACTTC
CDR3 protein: CASSPPSPVWSYEQYF

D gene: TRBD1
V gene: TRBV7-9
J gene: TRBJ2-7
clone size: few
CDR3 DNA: TGTGCCAGCAGCTCAACTGGGACAGGAGGGGAGCAGTACTTC
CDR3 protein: CASSSTGTGGEQYF

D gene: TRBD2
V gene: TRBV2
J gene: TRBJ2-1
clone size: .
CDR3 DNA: TGTGCCAGCAGTGAAGCCTGGGACTACTACAATGAGCAGTTCTTC
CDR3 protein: CASSEAWDYYNEQFF

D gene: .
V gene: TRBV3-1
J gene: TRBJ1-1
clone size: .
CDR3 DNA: TGTGCCAGCAGCCAAGAAGAGGGAGCGAAAGCTTTCTTT
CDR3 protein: CASSQEEGAKAFF

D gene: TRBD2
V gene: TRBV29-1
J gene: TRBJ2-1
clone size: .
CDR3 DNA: TGCAGCGTTGAACGCCCCGGACTAGCGGGAGGAAGCAATGAGCAGTTCTTC
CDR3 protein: CSVERPGLAGGSNEQFF

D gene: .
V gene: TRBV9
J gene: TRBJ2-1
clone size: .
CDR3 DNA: TGTGCCAGCAGCGTAGATAGGGAATACAATGAGCAGTTCTTC
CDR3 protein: CASSVDREYNEQFF

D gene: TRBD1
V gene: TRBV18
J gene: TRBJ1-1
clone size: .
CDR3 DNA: TGTGCCAGCTCACCGACCGGGACAGGTGTTGAAGCTTTCTTT
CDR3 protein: CASSPTGTGVEAFF

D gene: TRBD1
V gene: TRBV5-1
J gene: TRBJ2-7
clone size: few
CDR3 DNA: TGCGCCAGCAGCTTGGAAGGGACAGGATTTAACGAGCAGTACTTC
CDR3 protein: CASSLEGTGFNEQYF

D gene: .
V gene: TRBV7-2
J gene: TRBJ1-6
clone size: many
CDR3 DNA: TGTGCCAGCAGCTTAGATTATCGGCGGGAATATTCACCCCTCCACTTT
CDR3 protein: CASSLDYRREYSPLHF